A single sample is the source of the 20 T cell receptor beta chains below, sequenced in a study. TCRdb reprocessed the 5' RACE reads with MiXCR, giving one entry per CDR3 protein. The table includes over 55,000 distinct CDR3 sequences, 25% to 30% detected once. Input material: tumor-infiltrating memory CD4+ T cells sorted from the breast tumor. As for subset: memory CD4+ T cells, CD4+CD45RO+CD25-. The receptors come from a female donor with breast cancer.

The chain links TRBV4-1 to TRBJ1-5, with D possibly TRBD1 on 5 matching bases. V was shortened by 1 base and J by 15 bases, with 19 bases between the two germline ends. Germline CDR1 is MGHRA and CDR2 is YSYEKL. This CDR3 has 14 residues. The CDR3 loop reads CASSQGLANGHPHF. In DNA form, the CDR3 reads TGCGCCAGCAGCCAAGGTCTTGCGAACGGACACCCGCATTTT.

There are a few counts of this clonotype. This sequence joins TRBV7-9 and TRBJ2-3; weak D call: TRBD2 (6 bases). The ends were cut back, 0 bases at V and 2 bases at J, with 12 bases in the middle. CDR1 and CDR2 from the germline V gene are SEHNR and FQNEAQ (reference sequence). The CDR3 contains 16 residues. The CDR3 sequence: CASSLALAGLTDTQYF. DNA for the CDR3: TGTGCCAGCAGCTTAGCGCTCGCGGGACTCACAGATACGCAGTATTTT.

There are a few counts of this clonotype. J is TRBJ1-5 and V is TRBV7-9, with 7 nucleotides matching TRBD1. CDR1 is SEHNR, CDR2 FQNEAQ, per germline (reference sequence). The CDR3 runs 17 residues. V lost 0 bases, J lost 3 bases, and 8 bases stayed unmatched. The CDR3 spells CASSLATGVDINQPQHF. CDR3 DNA: TGTGCCAGCAGCTTAGCTACAGGGGTCGATATCAATCAGCCCCAGCATTTT.

This clonotype is termed medium-sized (0.01 to 0.1%). The CDR3 region is CASSKSPGQEDGYTF. For the CDR3, the DNA is TGTGCCAGCAGTAAAAGTCCGGGCCAGGAGGATGGCTACACCTTC. The chain is built from TRBV7-2 and TRBJ1-2, with D hard to call. This CDR3 region has 15 residues. Germline loops: CDR1 SGHTA, CDR2 FQGNSA. The V end lost 6 bases, the J end lost 6 bases, and 20 bases lay between the germline ends.

This clonotype has just a few counts. This sequence joins TRBV7-3 and TRBJ2-5, with 15 positions matching TRBD2. Germline CDR1 reads SGHTA; CDR2 reads FQGTGA. The CDR3 covers 16 residues. V lost 2 bases, J lost 4 bases, and 2 bases stayed unmatched. CDR3 in amino acids: CASSLGLAGGPETQYF. CDR3 coding DNA: TGTGCCAGCAGCTTAGGACTAGCGGGAGGGCCAGAGACCCAGTACTTC.

This clonotype turned up a few times. The chain is built from TRBV6-5 and TRBJ2-7; 9 bases map to TRBD1. The germline gives CDR1 MNHEY, CDR2 SVGAGI. The CDR3 contains 13 residues. With 10 bases clipped from V and 6 bases from J, the junction kept 10 bases outside the gene matches. CDR3 DNA: TGTGCCACCCGGGACAGGGTTTTCTCCGAGCAGTACTTC. This codes for CATRDRVFSEQYF.

The CDR3 loop is CASSFGGSDTQYF. CDR3 nucleotide sequence: TGTGCCAGCAGCTTCGGGGGATCAGATACGCAGTATTTT. V is TRBV7-2 and J is TRBJ2-3; perhaps TRBD2 as D (6 bases). V was cut by 3 bases and J by 4 bases, with 8 bases left in between. The CDR3 totals 13 residues. Germline V gene sequence: CDR1 SGHTA, CDR2 FQGNSA.

In its sample, this clonotype was seen a few times. This sequence joins TRBV20-1 and TRBJ2-7; D perhaps matches TRBD2 (6 bases). Per the germline V gene, CDR1 is DFQATT and CDR2 is SNEGSKA (reference sequence). V lost 2 bases, J lost 0 bases, and 20 bases lay in between. The CDR3 totals 17 residues. For the CDR3, the DNA is TGCAGTGCTAGAAATAACCGGGACTCCGATTTCTCCTACGAGCAGTACTTC. Translated, it gives CSARNNRDSDFSYEQYF.

This clonotype showed up many times. The chain is built from TRBV29-1 and TRBJ1-1, with D perhaps TRBD1 (5 bases). The germline gives CDR1 SQVTM, CDR2 ANQGSEA. This CDR3 has 14 amino acids. V dropped 0 bases and J dropped 4 bases, with 12 bases sitting between them. CDR3 region: CSVEDLRGGTEAFF. The CDR3 bases are TGCAGCGTTGAAGATCTAAGGGGAGGCACTGAAGCTTTCTTT.

This clonotype was picked up a small number of times. V usage is TRBV7-3 and J usage is TRBJ2-5, with D unclear. Per the germline V gene, CDR1 is SGHTA and CDR2 is FQGTGA. Trimming left V 5 bases short and J 5 bases short, with 12 bases between. The length of the CDR3 is 13 residues. CDR3 nucleotide sequence: TGTGCCAGCAGCCCCGCAAGAAGGGAGACCCAGTACTTC. Translation: CASSPARRETQYF.

This clonotype has only a few counts. The V and J genes are TRBV7-9 and TRBJ1-4; no firm D call. Germline V gene data show CDR1 as SEHNR and CDR2 as FQNEAQ (reference sequence). Between the trimmed V and J ends, which lost 5 bases and 6 bases, there was a span of 19 bases. The CDR3 totals 16 residues. DNA for the CDR3: TGTGCCAGCAGCCTCCGTGGGCCTTTAAGCGATGAAAAACTGTTTTTT. Translation gives CASSLRGPLSDEKLFF.

The chain combines TRBV20-1 with TRBJ2-1, with TRBD1 identical over 9 bases. CDR3 length: 14 amino acids. Looked up from germline, CDR1 is DFQATT and CDR2 is SNEGSKA (reference sequence). J gave up 16 bases and V 0 bases, and 13 bases lay outside the gene matches. The CDR3 sequence: CSARETTGTGTPFF. CDR3 DNA sequence: TGCAGTGCTAGAGAAACCACCGGGACAGGGACTCCTTTCTTC.

This clonotype was found a few times. Since no conserved phenylalanine or tryptophan closes the CDR3, a read error is the likely cause. The genes are TRBV20-1 and TRBJ2-5, with TRBD1 as a possible D gene (6 bases). CDR1 and CDR2 (germline): DFQATT, SNEGSKA (reference sequence). The CDR3 is 15 residues long. In nucleotides, the CDR3 is TGCAGGGCTAGAGATCAGGGGCGAGTCCAAGAGACCCAGTACTCC. This sequence encodes CRARDQGRVQETQYS.

This chain links TRBV7-8 with TRBJ2-3, with D perhaps given as TRBD1 or TRBD2 (7 bases each). In germline, CDR1 is SGHVS, CDR2 FQNEAQ. This CDR3 region has 14 residues. V lost 5 bases to trimming and J lost 5 bases, with 14 bases between them. The CDR3 spells CASSQGEGGDTQYF. DNA of the CDR3: TGTGCCAGCAGCCAGGGGGAGGGTGGAGATACGCAGTATTTT.

This clonotype is a singleton in its sample. CDR3 in amino acids: CASREEGAMALNTEAFF. CDR3 nucleotide sequence: TGTGCCAGCAGGGAGGAGGGGGCCATGGCATTGAACACTGAAGCTTTCTTT. This chain connects TRBV6-1 to TRBJ1-1, with 7 bases lining up with TRBD1. CDR1 and CDR2 from the germline V gene are MNHNS and SASEGT. The V gene end was trimmed by 6 bases and the J gene end by 0 bases; junction bases not matched to a gene: 13. The CDR3 runs 17 residues.

The chain carries TRBV7-6 and TRBJ2-1; the D is unclear. The V and J ends lost 1 base and 12 bases respectively, with 10 bases between them. The CDR3 loop spans 12 amino acids. Germline CDR1 SGHVS, CDR2 FNYEAQ. The CDR3 spells CASSLVSGRQFF. CDR3 coding DNA: TGTGCCAGCAGCTTAGTCTCGGGTCGGCAGTTCTTC.

For the CDR3, the DNA is TGTGCCAGCAGCTTAGCTCTAGGGTGCGGGGAGACCCAGTACTTC. It yields the protein CASSLALGCGETQYF. This chain links TRBV7-2 with TRBJ2-5; TRBD2 is a possible D gene (5 bases). V lost 0 bases to trimming and J lost 5 bases, with 13 bases between them. There are 15 residues in the CDR3. From germline, CDR1 is SGHTA and CDR2 FQGNSA.

V usage is TRBV12-3 or TRBV12-4 and J usage is TRBJ2-5; D may be TRBD1 (5 bases). Trimming removed 4 bases at V and 8 bases at J, with 8 bases between. The CDR3 length is 11 residues. CDR3 nucleotide sequence: TGTGCCAGCAGTTCAGGGCCCACCCAGTACTTC. Amino acid sequence: CASSSGPTQYF.

V and J are TRBV7-2 and TRBJ1-6; possibly TRBD1 for D (6 bases). The V and J ends lost 4 bases and 7 bases respectively, with 11 bases between them. From germline, CDR1 is SGHTA and CDR2 FQGNSA. This CDR3 comprises 14 residues. The CDR3 sequence is CASSSQGLNSPLHF. DNA of the CDR3: TGTGCCAGCAGCTCCCAGGGGTTGAATTCACCCCTCCACTTT.

There are a few counts of this clonotype. V gene TRBV28 combines with J gene TRBJ2-4; tentatively, D is TRBD2 (5 bases). This CDR3 region has 14 residues. CDR1 is MDHEN, CDR2 SYDVKM, per germline. Trimming took off 5 bases at V and 7 bases at J, with 15 bases between the two ends. CDR3 amino acids: CASSTEGLGNIQYF. In DNA, the CDR3 is TGTGCCAGCAGTACAGAGGGTCTTGGGAACATTCAGTACTTC.